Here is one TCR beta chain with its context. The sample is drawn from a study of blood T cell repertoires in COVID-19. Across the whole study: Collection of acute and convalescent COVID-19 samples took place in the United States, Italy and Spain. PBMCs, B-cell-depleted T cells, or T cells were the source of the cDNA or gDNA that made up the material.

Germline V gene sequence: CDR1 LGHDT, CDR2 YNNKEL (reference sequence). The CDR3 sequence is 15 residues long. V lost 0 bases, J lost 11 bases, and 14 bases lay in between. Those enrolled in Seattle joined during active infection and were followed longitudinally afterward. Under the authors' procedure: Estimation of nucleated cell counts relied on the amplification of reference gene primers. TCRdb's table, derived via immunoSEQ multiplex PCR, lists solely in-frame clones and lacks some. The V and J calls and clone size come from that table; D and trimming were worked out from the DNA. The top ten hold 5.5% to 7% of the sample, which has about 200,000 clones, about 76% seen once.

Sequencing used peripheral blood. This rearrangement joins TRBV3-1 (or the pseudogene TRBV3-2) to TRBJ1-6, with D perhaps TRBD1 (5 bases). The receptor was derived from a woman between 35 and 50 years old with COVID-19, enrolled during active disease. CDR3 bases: TGTGCCAGCAGCCAAGATCCCGCAGGGTGGGCACCCCTCCACTTT. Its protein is CASSQDPAGWAPLHF.